Listed below are T cell receptor beta chains from one sample, sequenced in a study of blood T cell repertoires in COVID-19. Some clones are missing from TCRdb's copy, which holds only in-frame ones; the method was immunoSEQ multiplex PCR. Among 380,000 or so clones listed, 80% to 90% were seen once. The sample comprised peripheral blood. The receptors originated from a woman between 55 and 75 years old with COVID-19, enrolled during active disease. The CDR3 runs from the conserved cysteine through the conserved F or W. The D gene is left open where the match is weak. Size is stated for part of the rows, as once, few or many counts, or as a class when the clone is expanded.

V gene	clone size	J gene	D gene	CDR3 protein	CDR3 DNA
TRBV18	.	TRBJ1-3	.	CASSPPVGPSSGNTIYF	TGTGCCAGCTCACCACCGGTAGGCCCTAGCTCTGGAAACACCATATATTTT
TRBV6-5	.	TRBJ1-1	TRBD1	CASSYLAPGQGAEAFF	TGTGCCAGCAGTTACCTTGCTCCGGGACAGGGCGCTGAAGCTTTCTTT
TRBV4-1	.	TRBJ2-5	TRBD2	CASSPRLAGDQETQYF	TGCGCCAGCAGCCCGAGACTAGCGGGGGACCAAGAGACCCAGTACTTC
TRBV15	.	TRBJ1-1	.	CATSRGLGGNTEAFF	TGTGCCACCAGCAGAGGGCTGGGAGGGAACACTGAAGCTTTCTTT
TRBV19	.	TRBJ1-1	.	CASSIGIGGTEAFF	TGTGCCAGTAGTATAGGGATAGGGGGCACTGAAGCTTTCTTT
TRBV9	.	TRBJ2-7	TRBD2	CASSVSGGSSYEQYF	TGTGCCAGCAGTGTAAGCGGGGGAAGCTCCTACGAGCAGTACTTC
TRBV27	.	TRBJ2-1	.	CASSLRGGNEQFF	TGTGCCAGCAGTCTAAGAGGGGGAAATGAGCAGTTCTTC
TRBV2	.	TRBJ1-3	.	CASSESPQGGNTIYF	TGTGCCAGCAGTGAATCGCCACAGGGCGGAAACACCATATATTTT
TRBV30	.	TRBJ2-5	.	CAGLLAGGETQYF	TGTGCCGGGCTTTTGGCCGGGGGAGAGACCCAGTACTTC
TRBV5-4	.	TRBJ1-5	.	CASSLGGGENQPQHF	TGTGCCAGCAGCTTGGGCGGCGGAGAGAATCAGCCCCAGCATTTT
TRBV19	.	TRBJ1-1	.	CASSMGAGEGTEAFF	TGTGCCAGTAGTATGGGGGCAGGGGAGGGCACTGAAGCTTTCTTT
TRBV18	.	TRBJ1-1	.	CASSPQGGTEAFF	TGTGCCAGCTCACCACAGGGAGGCACTGAAGCTTTCTTT
TRBV18	.	TRBJ1-2	.	CASSPSAQGNYGYTF	TGTGCCAGCTCACCATCGGCCCAGGGGAACTATGGCTACACCTTC
TRBV11-2	.	TRBJ1-2	TRBD1	CASSPLWGTGETNYGYTF	TGTGCCAGCAGCCCCCTATGGGGGACAGGAGAGACCAACTATGGCTACACCTTC
TRBV2	many	TRBJ1-1	TRBD1	CAGGTDMNTEAFF	TGTGCCGGAGGGACAGATATGAACACTGAAGCTTTCTTT
TRBV30	.	TRBJ2-1	.	CAWGSGSYNEQFF	TGTGCCTGGGGTAGCGGCTCCTACAATGAGCAGTTCTTC
TRBV19	once	TRBJ2-7	TRBD1	CASSQGGLRSYEQYF	TGTGCCAGTAGCCAAGGGGGCTTGAGGTCCTACGAGCAGTACTTC